Reported below is one T cell receptor beta chain. As yet, its antigen is unknown. The sample belongs to a study of T-cell reconstitution after alpha-beta-depleted transplantation in children. Study results and caveats: There were reportedly several hundred expanded graft clones from which alpha-beta T cells came about two months after transplant. A year had passed since transplant, and T-cell counts and diversity by then came mostly from newly produced T cells.

A library of TCRbeta sequences, prepared with unique molecular identifiers, was generated. TCRdb processed the PCR reads anew with MiXCR; each CDR3 protein has one entry. This sample yields some 200,000 distinct CDR3 sequences, of which approximately 8.4% are seen a single time; 35% belongs to the top ten. Trimming cost V 5 bases and J 7 bases, with 17 bases left between them. The V gene's germline CDR1 is SGHTA and CDR2 FQGTGA. The CDR3 totals 15 residues. This receptor was identified in a male patient under 10 years old who had a stem cell transplant for acute myeloid leukemia, so the T cells may come from the graft donor. The sequencing here drew on PBMCs, mostly from graft donor cells, taken 360 days after TCRalphabeta/CD19-depleted stem cell transplant. This chain links TRBV7-3 with TRBJ2-2; D might be TRBD1 or TRBD2, each matching 6 bases. CDR3 region: CASSQDGGLNGELFF. CDR3 DNA: TGTGCCAGCAGCCAGGATGGGGGGCTGAACGGGGAGCTGTTTTTT.